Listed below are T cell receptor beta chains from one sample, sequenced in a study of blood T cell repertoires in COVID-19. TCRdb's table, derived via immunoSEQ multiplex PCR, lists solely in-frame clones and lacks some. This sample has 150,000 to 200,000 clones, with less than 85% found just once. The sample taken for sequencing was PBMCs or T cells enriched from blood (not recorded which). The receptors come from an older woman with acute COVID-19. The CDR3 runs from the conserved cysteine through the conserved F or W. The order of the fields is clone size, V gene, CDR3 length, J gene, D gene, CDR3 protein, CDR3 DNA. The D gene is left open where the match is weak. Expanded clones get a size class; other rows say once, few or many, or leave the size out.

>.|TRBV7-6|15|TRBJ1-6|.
CASSLEGEWLSPLHF
TGTGCCAGCAGCTTAGAAGGGGAATGGCTTTCACCCCTCCACTTT
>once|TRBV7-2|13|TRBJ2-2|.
CASSLRQGRELFF
TGTGCCAGCAGCTTACGGCAGGGCAGGGAGCTGTTTTTT
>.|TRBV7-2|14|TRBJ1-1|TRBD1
CASTLYRGYTEAFF
TGTGCCAGCACCTTGTACAGGGGGTACACTGAAGCTTTCTTT
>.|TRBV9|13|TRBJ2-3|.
CASSVFLTDTQYF
TGTGCCAGCAGCGTATTCCTCACAGATACGCAGTATTTT
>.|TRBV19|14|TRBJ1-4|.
CASSMNGEGEKLFF
TGTGCCAGTAGTATGAACGGAGAAGGTGAAAAACTGTTTTTT
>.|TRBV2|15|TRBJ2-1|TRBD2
CASSEGSGRIDEQFF
TGTGCCAGCAGTGAAGGCAGCGGGAGAATCGATGAGCAGTTCTTC
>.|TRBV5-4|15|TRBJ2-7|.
CASSLDQVSSYEQYF
TGTGCCAGCAGCTTGGATCAAGTGAGCTCCTACGAGCAGTACTTC
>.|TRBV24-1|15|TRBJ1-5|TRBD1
CATSAGQGFNQPQHF
TGTGCCACCAGTGCGGGACAGGGGTTCAATCAGCCCCAGCATTTT
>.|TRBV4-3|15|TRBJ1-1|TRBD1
CASSQQDRGGTEAFF
TGCGCCAGCAGCCAACAAGACAGGGGCGGGACTGAAGCTTTCTTT
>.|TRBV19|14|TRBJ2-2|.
CASSIGGNTGELFF
TGTGCCAGTAGTATCGGGGGTAACACCGGGGAGCTGTTTTTT
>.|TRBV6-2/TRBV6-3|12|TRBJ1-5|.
CASSLGGQPQHF
TGTGCCAGCAGTTTGGGGGGACAGCCCCAGCATTTT
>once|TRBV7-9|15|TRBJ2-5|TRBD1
CASSNLGTGAETQYF
TGTGCCAGCAGCAACCTTGGGACAGGGGCTGAGACCCAGTACTTC
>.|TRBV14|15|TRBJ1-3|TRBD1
CASSQGGTGGNTIYF
TGTGCCAGCAGCCAAGGAGGGACAGGGGGTAACACCATATATTTT
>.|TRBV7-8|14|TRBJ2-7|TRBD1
CASSAWGQGREQYF
TGTGCCAGCAGCGCCTGGGGACAGGGCCGCGAGCAGTACTTC
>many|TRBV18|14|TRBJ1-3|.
CASSPDSQGYTIYF
TGTGCCAGCTCACCGGATTCGCAGGGGTACACCATATATTTT
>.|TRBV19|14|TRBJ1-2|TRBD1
CASVRDSLSPGYTF
TGTGCCAGCGTCCGGGACAGTCTCTCCCCTGGCTACACCTTC
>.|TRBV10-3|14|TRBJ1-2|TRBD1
CAIRPGQGASGYTF
TGTGCCATCAGGCCGGGACAGGGGGCAAGTGGCTACACCTTC
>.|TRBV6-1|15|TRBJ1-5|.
CASSEEGGGWAPQHF
TGTGCCAGCAGTGAAGAAGGGGGGGGCTGGGCGCCCCAGCATTTT
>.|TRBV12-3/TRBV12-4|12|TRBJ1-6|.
CASSFSDSPLHF
TGTGCCAGCAGTTTCTCGGATTCACCCCTCCACTTT
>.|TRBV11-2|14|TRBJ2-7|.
CASSAVAGISEQYF
TGTGCCAGCAGTGCGGTAGCCGGGATCAGCGAGCAGTACTTC
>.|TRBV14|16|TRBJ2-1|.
CASSQALGLSYNEQFF
TGTGCCAGCAGCCAAGCCTTGGGACTGAGCTACAATGAGCAGTTCTTC
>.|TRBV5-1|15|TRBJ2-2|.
CATSPRGRYTGELFF
TGCGCCACCTCCCCAAGGGGTAGATACACCGGGGAGCTGTTTTTT
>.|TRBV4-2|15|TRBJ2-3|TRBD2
CASSPGTSDTDTQYF
TGTGCCAGCAGCCCCGGGACTAGCGACACAGATACGCAGTATTTT
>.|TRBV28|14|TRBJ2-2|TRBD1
CASSSGQGIGELFF
TGTGCCAGCAGTTCGGGACAGGGGATCGGGGAGCTGTTTTTT
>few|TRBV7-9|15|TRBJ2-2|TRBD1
CASSAQGAHAGELFF
TGTGCCAGCAGCGCCCAGGGGGCCCACGCCGGGGAGCTGTTTTTT
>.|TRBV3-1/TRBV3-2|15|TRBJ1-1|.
CASSSRDTMNTEAFF
TGTGCCAGCAGCTCAAGGGACACTATGAACACTGAAGCTTTCTTT